The present T cell receptor beta chain was sequenced within a study of control samples from healthy donors and cancer patients. Using immunoSEQ multiplex PCR, the repertoire was profiled, and TCRdb retains in-frame clones only, with some absent. The sample lists 200,000 or so clones, roughly nine tenths occurring once. CDR1 and CDR2 (germline): SGHVS, FQNEAQ. The CDR3 is 17 amino acids. After removal of 2 bases from V and 3 bases from J, the junction contained 11 bases not matched to a gene. The chain is built from TRBV7-8 and TRBJ1-1, with 8 bases matching TRBD1. This clonotype originated in a young man in good health. The sample was blood. DNA for the CDR3: TGTGCCAGCAGCTTAAGCCCTTCAGGGGGCCGGGACACTGAAGCTTTCTTT. It yields the protein CASSLSPSGGRDTEAFF.